This entry features one T cell receptor (beta chain) sequence. Its antigen is still unknown. Germline V gene data show CDR1 as SGHAT and CDR2 as FQNNGV. The ends lost 5 bases at V and 9 bases at J; junction bases unmatched: 15. This CDR3 contains 17 residues. Method: immunoSEQ multiplex PCR; TCRdb's copy keeps in-frame clones and lacks some. The table has some 500,000 clones, 90% to 97% seen once. The donors were adults (healthy and HIV-negative) with no recent acute infections or vaccinations. This sample is drawn from a study of shared clonotypes between healthy human individuals. The study's findings and limits: Depth was large, yet rarefaction showed that sorted-subset sequencing was incomplete. Read depth was anticipated to influence clonotype sharing among donors. Tissues were not sampled, only blood, and their repertoires likely differ.

The chain recombines TRBV11-2 with TRBJ2-1; 11 bases fit TRBD2. The sequence came from a woman in her 30s in good health. The sequenced material came from naive CD4+ T cells sorted from blood. The subset: CD45RA+ positively selected. The CDR3 reads CASSPTISRLAGTEQFF. CDR3 nucleotide sequence: TGTGCCAGCAGCCCAACTATTTCCCGACTAGCGGGGACTGAGCAGTTCTTC.